A single sample is the source of the 11 T cell receptor beta chains below, sequenced in a study of vaccination effects on CD4 cells after COVID-19 (dated by TCRdb to 2021 to 2024). These TCRs' antigens remain unknown. After less than 13 days of culture, CD4+ T cells were isolated with the EasySep CD4+ T cell isolation kit. Each participant received two doses of an mRNA SARS-CoV-2 vaccine, either BNT162b2 or mRNA-1273. To prepare the library, the immunoSEQ multiplex PCR assay was applied. Sourced from immuneACCESS, this table was stored by TCRdb with only in-frame sequences that have V and J called. A share of the clones is absent; for the studies checked, an unresolved V gene accounts for under half, and the remainder has no known explanation. The sample includes some 69,000 clones, with around 67% observed a single time. Roughly 2.3% of the sample comes from the top ten. Here the sequenced sample was CD4+ T cells from PBMCs cultured without peptide, taken after COVID-19 vaccination. The receptors were gathered from a human donor who received a COVID-19 vaccine.

The chain joins TRBV6-1 to TRBJ2-1; D is unclear. The length of the CDR3 is 13 residues. From germline, CDR1 is MNHNS and CDR2 SASEGT. V was shortened by 3 bases and J by 10 bases, with 13 bases between the two germline ends. The CDR3 reads CASSDPGAGEQFF. The DNA for the CDR3 is TGTGCCAGCAGTGATCCCGGAGCCGGGGAGCAGTTCTTC.

The chain combines TRBV19 with TRBJ2-3; 9 positions match TRBD2. Trimming at V came to 6 bases and at J to 8 bases, leaving 9 bases not matched to a gene. Germline V gene sequence: CDR1 LNHDA, CDR2 SQIVND (reference sequence). This CDR3 has 14 residues. The CDR3 nucleotides are TGTGCCAGTAGGCCTAGCGGGGTGGCCGGTACGCAGTATTTT. Translating it yields CASRPSGVAGTQYF.

This chain uses TRBV2 with TRBJ2-2; 7 bases are a match to TRBD1. V gave up 8 bases and J gave up 2 bases; unmatched junction bases: 5. This CDR3 has 14 residues. From germline, CDR1 is SNHLY and CDR2 FYNNEI. The CDR3: CASHRDRNTGELFF. In nucleotides, the CDR3 is TGTGCCAGCCACCGGGACAGAAACACCGGGGAGCTGTTTTTT.

The chain uses TRBV5-3 and TRBJ2-5, with D possibly being TRBD1 (7 bases). TRBV5-3 is an ORF for which the function is uncertain. Between the trimmed V and J ends, which lost 4 bases and 3 bases, there was a span of 16 bases. This CDR3 region has 15 residues. The CDR3 DNA reads TGTGCCAGAAGCCCGTCGGACAGGACTAAAGAGACCCAGTACTTC. Its translation: CARSPSDRTKETQYF.

The chain couples TRBV7-3 to TRBJ1-1; D perhaps matches TRBD1 (5 bases). Deletions cut 5 bases from V and 10 bases from J, with 26 bases between. CDR3 length: 16 amino acids. The germline V gene encodes CDR1 SGHTA and CDR2 FQGTGA. The CDR3: CASSPRGSRVSAPAFF. The CDR3, as DNA: TGTGCCAGCAGCCCACGTGGGTCCAGGGTCTCCGCCCCAGCTTTCTTT.

The rearrangement uses TRBV6-5 and TRBJ1-6; D gene uncertain. This CDR3 region has 14 residues. CDR1 is MNHEY, CDR2 SVGAGI, per germline. V lost 7 bases, J lost 0 bases, and 7 bases lay in between. CDR3 amino acids: CASKEGSYNSPLHF. The CDR3 DNA is TGTGCCAGCAAGGAGGGCTCCTATAATTCACCCCTCCACTTT.

The J gene is TRBJ2-1, the V gene TRBV28; 8 nucleotides align to TRBD2. The CDR3 sequence is 16 residues long. With V trimmed by 7 bases and J by 8 bases, 16 bases remained unmatched. CDR1 and CDR2 from the germline V gene are MDHEN and SYDVKM. CDR3 loop: CASNPPLGGGSDEQFF. CDR3 DNA: TGTGCCAGCAACCCTCCTTTAGGCGGGGGGTCCGATGAGCAGTTCTTC.

The CDR3 nucleotides read TGTGCCAGCAGCCGTCAGGGGGCGGTTGGCTACACCTTC. The encoded protein is CASSRQGAVGYTF. This chain joins TRBV3-1 (or the pseudogene TRBV3-2) and TRBJ1-2; 8 bases line up with TRBD1. CDR1 and CDR2 (germline): LGHDT, YNNKEL (reference sequence). CDR3 size: 13 residues. Trimming cost V 4 bases and J 7 bases; bases outside gene matches: 5.

The J gene is TRBJ1-2, the V gene TRBV10-3, with 11 nucleotides matching TRBD1. V trimming: 2 bases; J trimming: 4 bases; junction bases outside the gene matches: 3. The CDR3 is 15 amino acids. CDR1 is ENHRY and CDR2 is SYGVKD in the germline V gene. CDR3 bases: TGTGCCATCAGTGAGGGACAGGGGGCCACCTATGGCTACACCTTC. It yields the protein CAISEGQGATYGYTF.

The chain combines TRBV7-2 with TRBJ2-3; unclear D gene. Looked up from germline, CDR1 is SGHTA and CDR2 is FQGNSA. V was shortened by 3 bases and J by 4 bases, with 5 bases between the two germline ends. This CDR3 has 12 residues. The CDR3 sequence: CASSFRADTQYF. CDR3 nucleotide sequence: TGTGCCAGCAGCTTCCGGGCAGATACGCAGTATTTT.

The chain couples TRBV27 to TRBJ1-6, with unresolved D. V was cut by 5 bases and J by 0 bases, with 5 bases left in between. Per the germline V gene, CDR1 is MNHEY and CDR2 is SMNVEV (reference sequence). There are 14 residues in the CDR3. The chain's CDR3 is CASSPSSYNSPLHF. The CDR3 DNA follows: TGTGCCAGCAGTCCCTCCTCCTATAATTCACCCCTCCACTTT.